This TCR beta chain was profiled in a study of blood T cell repertoires in COVID-19. Whole-study context: Some COVID-19 samples were acute and others convalescent; all came from the United States, Italy and Spain. From T cells, B-cell-depleted T cells, or PBMCs came the material, which was cDNA or gDNA.

Per the germline V gene, CDR1 is LGHDT and CDR2 is YNNKEL (reference sequence). CDR3 length equals 13 residues. Trimming shortened V by 1 base and J by 14 bases, and 15 bases separated the two germline ends. Original methodology: For nucleated cells, counts were estimated from reference gene primer amplification. The protocol was immunoSEQ multiplex PCR, while the TCRdb copy is restricted to in-frame clones and leaves out a portion. That table gives V, J and clone size, and the DNA gave D and trimming. The sample has 300,000 or so clones; roughly 88% are singletons. Sequencing was performed on peripheral blood. The receptor comes from a woman in her twenties or thirties who had recovered from COVID-19. V is TRBV3-1 (or the pseudogene TRBV3-2) and J is TRBJ2-1, with TRBD1 as a possible D gene (6 bases). Written as DNA, the CDR3 is TGTGCCAGCAGCCAAGGGACTCGGTCAGGGGAGTTCTTC. It codes for CASSQGTRSGEFF.